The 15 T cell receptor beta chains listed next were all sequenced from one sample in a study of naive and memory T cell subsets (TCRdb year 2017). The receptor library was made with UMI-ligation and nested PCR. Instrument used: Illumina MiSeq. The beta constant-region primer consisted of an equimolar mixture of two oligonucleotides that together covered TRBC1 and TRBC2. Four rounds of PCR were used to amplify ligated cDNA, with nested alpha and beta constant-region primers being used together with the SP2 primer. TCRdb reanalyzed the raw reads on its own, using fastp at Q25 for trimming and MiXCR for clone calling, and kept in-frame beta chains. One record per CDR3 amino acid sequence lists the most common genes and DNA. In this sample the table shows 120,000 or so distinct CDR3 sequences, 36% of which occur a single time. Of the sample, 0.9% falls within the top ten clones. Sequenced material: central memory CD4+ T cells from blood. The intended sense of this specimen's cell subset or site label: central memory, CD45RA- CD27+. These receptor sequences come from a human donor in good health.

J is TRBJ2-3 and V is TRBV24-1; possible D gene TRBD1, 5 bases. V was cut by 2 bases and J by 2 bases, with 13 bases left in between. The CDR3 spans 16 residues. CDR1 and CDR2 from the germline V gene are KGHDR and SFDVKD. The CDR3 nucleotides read TGTGCCACCAGTGATTATGAGGCAGGGCACACAGATACGCAGTATTTT. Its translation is CATSDYEAGHTDTQYF.

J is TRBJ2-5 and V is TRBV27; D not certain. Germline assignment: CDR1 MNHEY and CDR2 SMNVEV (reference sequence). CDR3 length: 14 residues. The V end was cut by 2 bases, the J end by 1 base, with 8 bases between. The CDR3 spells CASSLNGIQETQYF. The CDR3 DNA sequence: TGTGCCAGCAGTTTAAATGGGATCCAAGAGACCCAGTACTTC.

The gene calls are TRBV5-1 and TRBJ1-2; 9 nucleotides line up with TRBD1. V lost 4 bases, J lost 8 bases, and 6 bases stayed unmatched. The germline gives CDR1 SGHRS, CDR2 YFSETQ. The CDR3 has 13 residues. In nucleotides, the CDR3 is TGCGCCAGCAGCACCGGGACAGGGTTCGGCTACACCTTC. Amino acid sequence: CASSTGTGFGYTF.

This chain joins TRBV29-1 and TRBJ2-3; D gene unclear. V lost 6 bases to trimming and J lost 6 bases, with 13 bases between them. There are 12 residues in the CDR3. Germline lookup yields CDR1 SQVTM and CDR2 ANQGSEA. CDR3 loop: CSVGPATDTQYF. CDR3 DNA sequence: TGCAGCGTCGGCCCCGCAACGGATACGCAGTATTTT.

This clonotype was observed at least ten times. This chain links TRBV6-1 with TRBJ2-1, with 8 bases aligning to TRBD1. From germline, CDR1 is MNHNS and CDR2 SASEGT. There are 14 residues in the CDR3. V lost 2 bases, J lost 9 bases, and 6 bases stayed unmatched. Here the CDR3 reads CASSERTGWGEQFF. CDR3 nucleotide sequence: TGTGCCAGCAGTGAAAGGACAGGGTGGGGTGAGCAGTTCTTC.

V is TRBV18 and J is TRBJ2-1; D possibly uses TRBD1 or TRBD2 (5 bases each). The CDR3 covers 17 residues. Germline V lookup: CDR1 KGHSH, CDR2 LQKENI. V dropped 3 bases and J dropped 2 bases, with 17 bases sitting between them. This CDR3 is CASSPPGGGSAYNEQFF. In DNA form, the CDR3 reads TGTGCCAGCTCACCGCCGGGTGGGGGATCAGCCTACAATGAGCAGTTCTTC.

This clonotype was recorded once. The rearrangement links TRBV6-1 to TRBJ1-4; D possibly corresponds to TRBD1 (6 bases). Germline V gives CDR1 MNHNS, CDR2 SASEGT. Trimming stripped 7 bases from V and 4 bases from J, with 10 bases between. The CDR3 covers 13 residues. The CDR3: CASMGAGNEKLFF. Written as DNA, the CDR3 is TGTGCCAGCATGGGGGCCGGTAATGAAAAACTGTTTTTT.

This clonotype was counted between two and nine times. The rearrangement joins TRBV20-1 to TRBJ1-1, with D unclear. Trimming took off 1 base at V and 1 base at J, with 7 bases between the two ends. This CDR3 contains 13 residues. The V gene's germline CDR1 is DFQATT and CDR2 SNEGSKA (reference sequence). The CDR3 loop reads CSARGFRNTEAFF. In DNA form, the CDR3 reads TGCAGTGCTAGAGGATTCAGGAACACTGAAGCTTTCTTT.

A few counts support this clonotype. CDR3 DNA: TGTGCCAGCAGTCGGGACAGGGGTGTACAGCAGTACTTC. Protein product: CASSRDRGVQQYF. The V call is TRBV12-3 or TRBV12-4, the J call TRBJ2-7; the match to TRBD1 covers 10 bases. Trimming cost V 5 bases and J 8 bases; bases outside gene matches: 6. The CDR3 is 13 residues long.

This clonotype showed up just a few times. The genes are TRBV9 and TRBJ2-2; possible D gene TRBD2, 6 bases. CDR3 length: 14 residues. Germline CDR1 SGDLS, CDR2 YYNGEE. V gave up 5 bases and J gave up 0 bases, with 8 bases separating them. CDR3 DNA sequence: TGTGCCAGCAGTCGCGGGACGAACACCGGGGAGCTGTTTTTT. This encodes CASSRGTNTGELFF.

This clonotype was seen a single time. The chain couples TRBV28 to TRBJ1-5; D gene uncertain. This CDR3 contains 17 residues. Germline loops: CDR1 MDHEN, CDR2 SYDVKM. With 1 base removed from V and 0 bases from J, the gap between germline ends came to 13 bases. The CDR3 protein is CASSLFSPLYSNQPQHF. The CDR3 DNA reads TGTGCCAGCAGTTTATTTTCCCCACTATATAGCAATCAGCCCCAGCATTTT.

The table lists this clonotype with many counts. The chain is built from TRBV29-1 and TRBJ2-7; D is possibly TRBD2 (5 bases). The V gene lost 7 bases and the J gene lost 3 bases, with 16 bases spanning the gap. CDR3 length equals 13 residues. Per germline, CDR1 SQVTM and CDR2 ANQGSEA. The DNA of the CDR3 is TGCAGCGGCTACGTGGGGAGCCGCTACGAGCAGTACTTC. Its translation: CSGYVGSRYEQYF.

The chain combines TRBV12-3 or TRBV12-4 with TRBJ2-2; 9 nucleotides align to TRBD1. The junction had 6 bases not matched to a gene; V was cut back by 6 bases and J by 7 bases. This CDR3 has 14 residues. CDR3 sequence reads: CASRVQGAVGELFF. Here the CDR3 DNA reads TGTGCCAGCAGGGTACAGGGGGCGGTCGGGGAGCTGTTTTTT.

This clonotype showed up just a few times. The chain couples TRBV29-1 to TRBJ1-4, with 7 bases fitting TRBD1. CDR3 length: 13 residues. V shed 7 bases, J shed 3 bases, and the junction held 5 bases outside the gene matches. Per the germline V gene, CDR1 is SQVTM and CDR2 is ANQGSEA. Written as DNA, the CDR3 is TGCAGCGCGGAGACAGGGCCTAATGAAAAACTGTTTTTT. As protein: CSAETGPNEKLFF. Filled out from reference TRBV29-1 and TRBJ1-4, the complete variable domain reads SAVISQKPSRDICQRGTSLTIQCQVDSQVTMMFWYRQQPGQSLTLIATANQGSEATYESGFVIDKFPISRPNLTFSTLTVSNMSPEDSSIYLCSAETGPNEKLFFGSGTQLSVL.

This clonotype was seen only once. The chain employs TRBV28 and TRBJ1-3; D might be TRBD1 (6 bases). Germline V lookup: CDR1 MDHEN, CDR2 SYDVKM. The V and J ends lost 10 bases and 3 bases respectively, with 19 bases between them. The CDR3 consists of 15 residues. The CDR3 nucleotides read TGTGCCACCCAGTTCTTACAGGGACATGGAAACACCATATATTTT. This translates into CATQFLQGHGNTIYF.